The rows below give T cell receptor beta chains drawn from one sample of a study of Ad26.COV2.S vaccination and SARS-CoV-2 variants. Repertoires were generated with immunoSEQ multiplex PCR, while TCRdb's copy carries only in-frame clones and drops some. The data hold 400,000 to 450,000 clones, with 75% to 95% observed a single time. This material consisted of peripheral blood, taken in a trial of Ad26.COV2.S vaccine versus placebo. The origin of the receptors is a person between 18 and 59 years old who received the Ad26.COV2.S COVID-19 vaccine or a placebo. Each CDR3 is given with its conserved first and last residue.

V gene	J gene	CDR3 protein
TRBV30	TRBJ2-3	CAWSVSAGVHDTQYF
TRBV14	TRBJ1-6	CASSQTHYSPLHF
TRBV19	TRBJ2-7	CASSNRDRSYEQYF
TRBV7-2	TRBJ2-3	CASSLALASGRADTQYF
TRBV4-3	TRBJ1-2	CASSQAWRANYGYTF
TRBV6-2/TRBV6-3	TRBJ2-1	CASSYQTSGSNEQFF
TRBV2	TRBJ1-1	CASIMENQDTEAFF
TRBV5-4	TRBJ2-7	CASSLSPTMGEQYF
TRBV5-1	TRBJ2-3	CASSLAVVVAADTQYF
TRBV6-5	TRBJ2-7	CASSYGRVPHEQYF
TRBV2	TRBJ2-1	CASSVFEAGGFF
TRBV6-1	TRBJ2-3	CASSEPGSTDTQYF
TRBV7-8	TRBJ2-7	CASSTTRSSYEQYF
TRBV30	TRBJ1-4	CAWGRPATNEKLFF
TRBV21-1	TRBJ2-7	CARDRLGSYEQYF
TRBV15	TRBJ2-2	CATSEAARLSGQGTTGELFF
TRBV28	TRBJ2-1	CASSSTSGRFYNEQFF
TRBV7-9	TRBJ2-2	CASSFRAGAGELFF
TRBV27	TRBJ2-7	CASSPGSSSWEQYF
TRBV19	TRBJ2-7	CASNIAGGHEQYF
TRBV7-2	TRBJ2-4	CASSLASLVRIQYF
TRBV27	TRBJ2-1	CASSSPVLRSGRYNEQFF
TRBV20-1	TRBJ2-5	CSAVVSETQYF
TRBV27	TRBJ2-1	CASSSLAGDGNEQFF
TRBV11-2	TRBJ2-1	CASSLTWTVSGSEYEQFF
TRBV7-9	TRBJ2-1	CASSFGASSYNEQFF
TRBV28	TRBJ1-4	CASSFQGASANEKLFF
TRBV6-4	TRBJ2-1	CASSDSAERDEQFF
TRBV19	TRBJ1-2	CASSITGRDYGYTF
TRBV3-1/TRBV3-2	TRBJ2-3	CASSQRSGSADTQYF
TRBV7-9	TRBJ2-3	CASSSSTAGTQYF
TRBV12-3/TRBV12-4	TRBJ2-1	CASSLVPNEQFF
TRBV3-1/TRBV3-2	TRBJ1-5	CASSHGQGNQPQHF
TRBV18	TRBJ1-2	CASSPDLQVYGYTF
TRBV6-5	TRBJ2-3	CASSYLAGGADTQYF
TRBV12-3/TRBV12-4	TRBJ1-5	CASSLRGQPQHF
TRBV6-5	TRBJ2-7	CASSSPWAYEQYF
TRBV28	TRBJ2-1	CASTLLGNEQFF
TRBV6-5	TRBJ2-3	CASSRTATFTDTQYF
TRBV21-1	TRBJ2-7	CASSNSVTPNRDRSSYEQYF
TRBV9	TRBJ2-2	CASSVPRMMTGESDTGELFF
TRBV30	TRBJ2-5	CAWSVNGPGQAKETQYF
TRBV7-2	TRBJ1-5	CASSPSNQPQHF
TRBV5-4	TRBJ2-2	CASSGGGVVTGELFF
TRBV19	TRBJ1-4	CASSIPPAGEKLFF
TRBV28	TRBJ1-1	CASSSWTLEGNTEAFF
TRBV28	TRBJ2-3	CASGGPPGDTQYF
TRBV4-1	TRBJ1-1	CASSQDKAAVSHTEAFF
TRBV15	TRBJ2-2	CATSRLPGHTGELFF
TRBV7-2	TRBJ2-3	CASSPRRAADTQYF
TRBV6-2/TRBV6-3	TRBJ2-7	CASSRLAGAYEQYF
TRBV28	TRBJ1-5	CASSPRLDSQLGQPQHF
TRBV11-3	TRBJ2-3	CASSSHPKADTQYF
TRBV6-5	TRBJ1-2	CASSASGYGYTF